Described below is a single T cell receptor (beta chain) sequence and its context. This sample stems from a study of T cell clones after liver transplantation. The data were produced by immunoSEQ multiplex PCR, yet TCRdb's version contains in-frame clones alone and is incomplete. This table has 95,000 to 110,000 clones, around 84% appearing once. Sequenced here: CD4+ T cells from blood, sampled approximately 50 months after liver transplant. The TCR originated in a human patient who received a liver transplant. Some of these T cells may belong to the graft donor.

In nucleotides, the CDR3 is TGTGCCAGCAGGGGCAGACCGCATGAAAAACTGTTTTTT. It encodes CASRGRPHEKLFF. The chain employs TRBV6-5 and TRBJ1-4; D not resolved. This CDR3 is built from 13 residues. V lost 6 bases, J lost 6 bases, and 11 bases lay in between. Germline CDR1 and CDR2: MNHEY and SVGAGI.